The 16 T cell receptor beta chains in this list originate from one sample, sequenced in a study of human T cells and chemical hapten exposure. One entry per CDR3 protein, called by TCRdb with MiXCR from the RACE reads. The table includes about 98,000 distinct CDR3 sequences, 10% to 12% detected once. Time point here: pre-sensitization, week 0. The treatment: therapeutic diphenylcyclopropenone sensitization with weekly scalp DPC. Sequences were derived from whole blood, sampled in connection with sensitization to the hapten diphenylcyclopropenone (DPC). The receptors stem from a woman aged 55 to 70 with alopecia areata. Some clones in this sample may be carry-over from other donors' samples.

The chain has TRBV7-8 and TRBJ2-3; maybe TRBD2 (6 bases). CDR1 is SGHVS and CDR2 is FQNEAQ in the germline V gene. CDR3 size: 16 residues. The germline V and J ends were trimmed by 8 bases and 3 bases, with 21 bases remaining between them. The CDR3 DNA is TGTGCCAGCCTTCTCAACAGGATAGGGAGGACAGATACGCAGTATTTT. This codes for CASLLNRIGRTDTQYF.

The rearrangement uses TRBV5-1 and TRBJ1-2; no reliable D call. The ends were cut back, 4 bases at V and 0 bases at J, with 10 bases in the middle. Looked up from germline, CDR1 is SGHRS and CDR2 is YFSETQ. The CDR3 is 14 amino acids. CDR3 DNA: TGCGCCAGCAGCCACGCCACAGCTAACTATGGCTACACCTTC. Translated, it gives CASSHATANYGYTF.

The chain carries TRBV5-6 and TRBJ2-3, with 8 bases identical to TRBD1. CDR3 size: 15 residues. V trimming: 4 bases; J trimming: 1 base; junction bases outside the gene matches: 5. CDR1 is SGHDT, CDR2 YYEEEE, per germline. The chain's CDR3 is CASSPTDRGTDTQYF. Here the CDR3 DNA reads TGTGCCAGCAGCCCTACGGACAGGGGCACAGATACGCAGTATTTT.

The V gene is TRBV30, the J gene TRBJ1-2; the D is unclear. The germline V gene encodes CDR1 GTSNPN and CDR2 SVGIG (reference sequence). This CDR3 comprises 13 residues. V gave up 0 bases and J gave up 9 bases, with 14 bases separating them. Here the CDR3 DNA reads TGTGCCTGGAGTGTATTCGACCGTGGGAGCTACACCTTC. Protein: CAWSVFDRGSYTF.

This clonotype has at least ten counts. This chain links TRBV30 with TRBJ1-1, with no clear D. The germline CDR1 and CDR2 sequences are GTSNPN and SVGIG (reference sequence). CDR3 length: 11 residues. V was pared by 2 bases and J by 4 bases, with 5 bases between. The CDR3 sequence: CAWSQLTEAFF. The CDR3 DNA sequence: TGTGCCTGGAGTCAACTCACTGAAGCTTTCTTT.

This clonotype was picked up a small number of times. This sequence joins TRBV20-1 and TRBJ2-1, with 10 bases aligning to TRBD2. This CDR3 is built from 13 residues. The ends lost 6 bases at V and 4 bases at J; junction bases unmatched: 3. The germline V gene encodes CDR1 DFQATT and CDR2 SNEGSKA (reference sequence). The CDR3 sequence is CSAGLATYNEQFF. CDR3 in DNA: TGCAGTGCGGGACTAGCGACATACAATGAGCAGTTCTTC.

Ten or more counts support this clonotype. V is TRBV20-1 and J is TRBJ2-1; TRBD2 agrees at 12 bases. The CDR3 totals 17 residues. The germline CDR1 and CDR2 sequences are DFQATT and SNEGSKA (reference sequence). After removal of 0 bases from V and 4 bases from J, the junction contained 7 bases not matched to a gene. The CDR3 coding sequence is TGCAGTGCTAGAGATCGGCTAGCGGGGGGGCCTTACAATGAGCAGTTCTTC. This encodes CSARDRLAGGPYNEQFF.

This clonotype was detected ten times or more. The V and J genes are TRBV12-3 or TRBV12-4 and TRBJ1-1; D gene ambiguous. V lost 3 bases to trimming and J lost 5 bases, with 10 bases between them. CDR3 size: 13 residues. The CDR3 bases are TGTGCCAGCAGTTTCACTCGTGGGACTGAAGCTTTCTTT. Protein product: CASSFTRGTEAFF.

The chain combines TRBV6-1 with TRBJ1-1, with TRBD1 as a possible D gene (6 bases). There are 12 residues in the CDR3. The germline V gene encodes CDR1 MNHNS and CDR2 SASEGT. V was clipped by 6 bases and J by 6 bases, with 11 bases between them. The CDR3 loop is CASSVDSPEAFF. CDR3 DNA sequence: TGTGCCAGCAGCGTGGACAGCCCTGAAGCTTTCTTT.

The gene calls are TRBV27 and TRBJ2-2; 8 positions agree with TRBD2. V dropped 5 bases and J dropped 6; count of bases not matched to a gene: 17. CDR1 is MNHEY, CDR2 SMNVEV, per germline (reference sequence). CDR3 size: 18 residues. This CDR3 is CASSPPWSAGGGAGELFF. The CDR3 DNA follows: TGTGCCAGCAGTCCGCCATGGTCCGCGGGGGGTGGCGCCGGGGAGCTGTTTTTT.

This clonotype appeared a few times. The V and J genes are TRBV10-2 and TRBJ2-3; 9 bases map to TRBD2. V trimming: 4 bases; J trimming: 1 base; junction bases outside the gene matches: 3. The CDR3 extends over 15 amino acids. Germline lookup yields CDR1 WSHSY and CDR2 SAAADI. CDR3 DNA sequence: TGCGCCAGCAGTGTGTCTAGCGGGGGCACAGATACGCAGTATTTT. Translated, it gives CASSVSSGGTDTQYF.

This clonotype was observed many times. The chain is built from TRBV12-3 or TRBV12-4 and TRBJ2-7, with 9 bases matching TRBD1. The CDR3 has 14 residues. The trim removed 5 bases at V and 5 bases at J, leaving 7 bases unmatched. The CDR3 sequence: CASSPYRGLDEQYF. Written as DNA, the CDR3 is TGTGCCAGCAGTCCCTACAGGGGGCTAGACGAGCAGTACTTC.

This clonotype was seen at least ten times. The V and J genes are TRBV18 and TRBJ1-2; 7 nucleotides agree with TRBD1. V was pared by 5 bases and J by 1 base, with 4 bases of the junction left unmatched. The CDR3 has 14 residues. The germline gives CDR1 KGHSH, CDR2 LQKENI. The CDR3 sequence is CASSEGQLNYGYTF. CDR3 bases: TGTGCCAGCTCAGAGGGACAGCTTAACTATGGCTACACCTTC.

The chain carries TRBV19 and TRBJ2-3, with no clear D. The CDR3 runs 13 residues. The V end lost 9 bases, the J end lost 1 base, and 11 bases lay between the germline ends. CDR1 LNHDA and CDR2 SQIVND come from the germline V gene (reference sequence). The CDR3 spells CASGNQGTDTQYF. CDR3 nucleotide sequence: TGTGCCAGCGGAAATCAAGGCACAGATACGCAGTATTTT.

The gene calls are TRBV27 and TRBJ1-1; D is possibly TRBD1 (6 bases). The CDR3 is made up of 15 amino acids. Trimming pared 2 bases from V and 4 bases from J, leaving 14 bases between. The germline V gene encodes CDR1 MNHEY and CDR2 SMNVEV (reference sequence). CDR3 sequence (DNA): TGTGCCAGCAGTTTAGATGGGGGCGCGGCCACTGAAGCTTTCTTT. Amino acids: CASSLDGGAATEAFF.

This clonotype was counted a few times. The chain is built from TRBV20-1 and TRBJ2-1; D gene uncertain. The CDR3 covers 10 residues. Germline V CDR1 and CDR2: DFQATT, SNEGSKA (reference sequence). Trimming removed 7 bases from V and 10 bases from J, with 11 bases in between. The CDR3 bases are TGCAGTGTGGGTCGCCGGGAGCAGTTCTTC. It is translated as CSVGRREQFF.